These 11 T cell receptor beta chains came from one sample sequenced in a study of T cell responses to AZD1222 COVID-19 vaccine. The assay was immunoSEQ multiplex PCR, and TCRdb's table has in-frame clones only and misses some. The sample has about 130,000 clones, roughly 88% seen once; the top ten hold 7.5% to 8.5%. This specimen was peripheral blood, taken on day 0 of AZD1222 vaccination. Source of these receptors: an adult in good health.

The rearrangement links TRBV19 to TRBJ2-5; D is ambiguous. Germline V gene sequence: CDR1 LNHDA, CDR2 SQIVND (reference sequence). This CDR3 region has 13 residues. V lost 2 bases and J 3 bases, leaving 7 bases between the germline ends. The CDR3 DNA sequence: TGTGCCAGTAGTATAAAGCAGAAAGAGACCCAGTACTTC. This codes for CASSIKQKETQYF.

The rearrangement joins TRBV6-6 to TRBJ2-3; maybe TRBD2 (7 bases). Trimming pared 2 bases from V and 5 bases from J, leaving 11 bases between. Germline V lookup: CDR1 MNHNY, CDR2 SVGAGI (reference sequence). The CDR3 sequence is 14 residues long. CDR3 protein: CASSYGGAIDTQYF. The CDR3 coding sequence is TGTGCCAGCAGTTACGGGGGGGCGATAGATACGCAGTATTTT.

This clone was observed a single time. In DNA form, the CDR3 reads TGTGCCAGCAGTTCCAGGGAGATGAACACTGAAGCTTTCTTT. Its translation is CASSSREMNTEAFF. The chain recombines TRBV2 with TRBJ1-1; maybe TRBD1 (5 bases). The V and J ends lost 5 bases and 0 bases respectively, with 10 bases between them. This CDR3 is 14 amino acids long. Germline V gene lookup returns CDR1 SNHLY and CDR2 FYNNEI.

The V call is TRBV10-3, the J call TRBJ2-5; 8 positions agree with TRBD2. CDR1 and CDR2 from the germline V gene are ENHRY and SYGVKD. This CDR3 contains 13 residues. The J segment lost 4 bases and the V segment lost 5 bases, leaving 3 bases of the junction unmatched. For the CDR3, the DNA is TGTGCCATCAGTCTTAGCGGGATAGAGACCCAGTACTTC. It is translated as CAISLSGIETQYF.

This sequence joins TRBV18 and TRBJ1-1, with TRBD1 matching over 7 bases. The CDR3 extends over 14 amino acids. Germline CDR1 is KGHSH and CDR2 is LQKENI. Unmatched junction bases numbered 4, after V lost 3 bases and J lost 3 bases. For the CDR3, the DNA is TGTGCCAGCTCACCGACAGGGTGGGACACTGAAGCTTTCTTT. As protein: CASSPTGWDTEAFF.

The V call is TRBV5-1, the J call TRBJ1-5, with unresolved D. Per germline, CDR1 SGHRS and CDR2 YFSETQ. Trimming left V 0 bases short and J 2 bases short, with 6 bases between. The CDR3 consists of 14 residues. CDR3 sequence: CASSLEIGNQPQHF. CDR3 DNA: TGCGCCAGCAGCTTGGAGATTGGCAATCAGCCCCAGCATTTT.

With respect to this clone: Other DNA variants within this sample encode the same CDR3. The genes are TRBV5-1 and TRBJ2-3; D unresolved. V lost 4 bases to trimming and J lost 0 bases, with 3 bases between them. The CDR3 contains 12 residues. The V gene's germline CDR1 is SGHRS and CDR2 YFSETQ. The CDR3 DNA reads as TGCGCCAGCAGCCCTAGCACAGATACGCAGTATTTT. It yields the protein CASSPSTDTQYF.

The chain is built from TRBV4-1 and TRBJ1-2; perhaps TRBD1 as D (5 bases). V gave up 0 bases and J gave up 5 bases, with 13 bases separating them. Germline CDR1 reads MGHRA; CDR2 reads YSYEKL. This CDR3 has 15 amino acids. CDR3 nucleotide sequence: TGCGCCAGCAGCCAAGATGTCAGGGATCGGTATGGCTACACCTTC. Protein sequence: CASSQDVRDRYGYTF.

The V gene is TRBV5-1, the J gene TRBJ2-3; tentatively, D is TRBD2 (6 bases). V gave up 3 bases and J gave up 10 bases, with 18 bases separating them. Germline V CDR1 and CDR2: SGHRS, YFSETQ. The CDR3 runs 14 residues. The DNA for the CDR3 is TGCGCCAGCAGCTCGACAGACGGGAGTACTGCGCAGTATTTT. Translated, it gives CASSSTDGSTAQYF.

CDR3: CASSPGQIMNTEAFF. CDR3 nucleotide sequence: TGCGCCAGCAGCCCGGGACAGATAATGAACACTGAAGCTTTCTTT. This chain connects TRBV5-1 to TRBJ1-1; 7 positions match TRBD1. The CDR3 contains 15 residues. Germline values: CDR1 SGHRS, CDR2 YFSETQ. Unmatched junction bases numbered 6, after V lost 4 bases and J lost 0 bases.

V and J are TRBV6-5 and TRBJ1-1, with 10 positions matching TRBD1. The ends lost 7 bases at V and 5 bases at J; junction bases unmatched: 10. This CDR3 is built from 15 residues. Germline-derived CDR1 and CDR2 are MNHEY and SVGAGI. The CDR3 region has the DNA TGTGCCAGCAATCTAGGGAGGACAGGGGGGACTGAAGCTTTCTTT. This gives the protein CASNLGRTGGTEAFF.